This T cell receptor beta chain appears in the sequencing data of a study of cytomegalovirus exposure and HLA in healthy donors. 13 Jbeta primers and 60 Vbeta primers were used for the PCR. Profiling relied on immunoSEQ multiplex PCR, and the TCRdb table lists in-frame clones only, not all of them. The sample has over 95,000 clones, 75% to 80% seen once. From germline, CDR1 is SGHVS and CDR2 FQNEAQ. CDR3 length: 15 amino acids. V gave up 8 bases and J gave up 7 bases, with 18 bases separating them. The chain couples TRBV7-8 to TRBJ1-6, with TRBD1 as a possible D gene (6 bases). The receptor's source is a woman aged 35 to 49 in good health and CMV-seropositive. The sequencing sample was made of PBMCs. The CDR3 spells CASLGRGARNSPLHF. In DNA form, the CDR3 reads TGTGCCAGCCTCGGCAGGGGAGCCAGAAATTCACCCCTCCACTTT.